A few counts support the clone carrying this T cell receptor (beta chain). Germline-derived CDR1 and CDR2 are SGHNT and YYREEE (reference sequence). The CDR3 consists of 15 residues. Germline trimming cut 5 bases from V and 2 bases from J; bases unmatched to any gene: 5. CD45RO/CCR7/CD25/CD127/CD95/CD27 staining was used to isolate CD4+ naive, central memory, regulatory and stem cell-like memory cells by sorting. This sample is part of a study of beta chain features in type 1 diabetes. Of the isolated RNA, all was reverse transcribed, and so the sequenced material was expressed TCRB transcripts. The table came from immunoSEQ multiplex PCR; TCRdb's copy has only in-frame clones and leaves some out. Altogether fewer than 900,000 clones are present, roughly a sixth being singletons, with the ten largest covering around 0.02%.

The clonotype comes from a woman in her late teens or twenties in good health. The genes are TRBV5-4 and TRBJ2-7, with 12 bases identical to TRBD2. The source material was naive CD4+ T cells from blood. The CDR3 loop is CASSRTSGRTYEQYF. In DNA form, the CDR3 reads TGTGCCAGCAGTCGTACTAGCGGGAGGACCTACGAGCAGTACTTC. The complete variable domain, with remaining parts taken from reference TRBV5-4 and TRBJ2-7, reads ETGVTQSPTHLIKTRGQQVTLRCSSQSGHNTVSWYQQALGQGPQFIFQYYREEENGRGNFPPRFSGLQFPNYSSELNVNALELDDSALYLCASSRTSGRTYEQYFGPGTRLTVT.